The 12 T cell receptor beta chains listed next were all sequenced from one sample in a study of technical replicates of blood from several donors (dated by TCRdb to about 2017). Preparation of the library involved the immunoSEQ multiplex PCR assay. This is the immuneACCESS table as TCRdb keeps it, with only in-frame sequences that have V and J called. A part of the clones is gone; compared with another copy, unresolved V genes explain less than half, and the rest is unexplained. The sample table contains about 68,000 clones; only one count was recorded for about 97% of them. Roughly 0.25% of the sample is taken by the ten largest. Input material: T cells isolated from PBMCs. Receptors were obtained from a human donor in good health.

CDR3 sequence reads: CASSSPSGEQFF. The CDR3 bases are TGCGCCAGCAGCTCCCCCAGCGGCGAGCAGTTCTTC. The chain combines TRBV4-1 with TRBJ2-1, with D possibly TRBD2 on 5 matching bases. V dropped 5 bases and J dropped 10 bases, with 12 bases sitting between them. This CDR3 region has 12 residues. CDR1 MGHRA and CDR2 YSYEKL come from the germline V gene.

The chain combines TRBV4-1 with TRBJ2-4, with TRBD1 matching over 8 bases. V was pared by 2 bases and J by 3 bases, with 9 bases of the junction left unmatched. CDR1 and CDR2 from the germline V gene are MGHRA and YSYEKL. This CDR3 has 17 amino acids. The chain's CDR3 is CASSQPVTGEFKNIQYF. Here the CDR3 DNA reads TGCGCCAGCAGCCAACCTGTGACAGGGGAGTTCAAAAACATTCAGTACTTC.

V gene TRBV29-1 combines with J gene TRBJ2-7; TRBD1 might be the D (6 bases). CDR3 length equals 14 residues. The V gene's germline CDR1 is SQVTM and CDR2 ANQGSEA. Trimming removed 3 bases at V and 3 bases at J, with 15 bases between. The CDR3 DNA reads as TGCAGCGTTGAGGCTGGGCAGGGGAGCTACGAGCAGTACTTC. Protein: CSVEAGQGSYEQYF.

The rearrangement links TRBV6-1 to TRBJ1-5; 9 bases are a match to TRBD1. This CDR3 is 14 amino acids long. Losses at the gene ends were 3 bases for V and 4 bases for J; bases not matched to a gene: 1. Germline V gene data show CDR1 as MNHNS and CDR2 as SASEGT. CDR3 sequence (DNA): TGTGCCAGCAGTGATGGGACAGGGAATCAGCCCCAGCATTTT. Encoded protein: CASSDGTGNQPQHF.

This sequence joins TRBV10-3 and TRBJ1-3, with 10 nucleotides matching TRBD1. The germline gives CDR1 ENHRY, CDR2 SYGVKD. V lost 8 bases and J lost 4; bases outside the gene matches: 14. The CDR3 consists of 17 residues. The CDR3 sequence: CAIEGQGMNRRGNTIYF. The DNA for the CDR3 is TGTGCCATCGAGGGACAGGGGATGAATCGTCGAGGAAACACCATATATTTT.

This chain connects TRBV14 to TRBJ1-4, with D hard to call. The CDR3 is made up of 12 amino acids. Deletions cut 1 base from V and 8 bases from J, with 5 bases between. Germline V gene sequence: CDR1 SGHDN, CDR2 FVKESK. Here the CDR3 reads CASSQVREKLFF. In DNA form, the CDR3 reads TGTGCCAGCAGCCAAGTGAGGGAAAAACTGTTTTTT.

V is TRBV9 and J is TRBJ1-2; 8 nucleotides line up with TRBD1. The germline V gene has CDR1 SGDLS and CDR2 YYNGEE. V lost 3 bases and J lost 4; bases outside the gene matches: 8. The CDR3 covers 15 residues. CDR3 sequence: CASSDGGQGFYGYTF. The CDR3, as DNA: TGTGCCAGCAGCGACGGCGGACAGGGTTTCTATGGCTACACCTTC.

The chain employs TRBV6-6 and TRBJ2-3; the match to TRBD1 covers 10 bases. Germline values: CDR1 MNHNY, CDR2 SVGAGI (reference sequence). The CDR3 totals 16 residues. Germline trimming cut 4 bases from V and 1 base from J; bases unmatched to any gene: 5. In nucleotides, the CDR3 is TGTGCCAGCAGTTCAACCGGGACAGGGGGCACAGATACGCAGTATTTT. Translation: CASSSTGTGGTDTQYF.

The chain carries TRBV5-1 and TRBJ2-7, with TRBD1 matching over 7 bases. The V segment lost 5 bases and the J segment 2 bases; nucleotides outside the gene matches: 4. Germline lookup yields CDR1 SGHRS and CDR2 YFSETQ. The CDR3 length is 13 residues. The CDR3, as DNA: TGCGCCAGCAGTGAAGGGACAGCCTACGAGCAGTACTTC. Its translation: CASSEGTAYEQYF.

The CDR3: CASSPPGFNQPQHF. DNA for the CDR3: TGTGCCAGCAGTCCCCCAGGCTTTAATCAGCCCCAGCATTTT. The chain couples TRBV25-1 to TRBJ1-5; D gene ambiguous. Trimming removed 5 bases at V and 4 bases at J, with 12 bases between. This CDR3 comprises 14 residues. The germline V gene has CDR1 MGHDK and CDR2 SYGVNS.

The rearrangement joins TRBV25-1 to TRBJ1-1, with 10 bases identical to TRBD1. The CDR3 length is 15 residues. The V segment lost 4 bases and the J segment 6 bases; nucleotides outside the gene matches: 8. Germline V gene sequence: CDR1 MGHDK, CDR2 SYGVNS. CDR3 region: CASSGGQGIFAEAFF. The DNA of the CDR3 is TGTGCCAGCAGTGGGGGACAGGGGATTTTTGCTGAAGCTTTCTTT.

This clone has a single count. V gene TRBV6-6 combines with J gene TRBJ2-3; 10 bases fit TRBD2. CDR3 size: 13 residues. The germline gives CDR1 MNHNY, CDR2 SVGAGI (reference sequence). The CDR3 reads CALQAGGTDTQYF. CDR3 bases: TGTGCACTCCAAGCGGGAGGGACAGATACGCAGTATTTT.